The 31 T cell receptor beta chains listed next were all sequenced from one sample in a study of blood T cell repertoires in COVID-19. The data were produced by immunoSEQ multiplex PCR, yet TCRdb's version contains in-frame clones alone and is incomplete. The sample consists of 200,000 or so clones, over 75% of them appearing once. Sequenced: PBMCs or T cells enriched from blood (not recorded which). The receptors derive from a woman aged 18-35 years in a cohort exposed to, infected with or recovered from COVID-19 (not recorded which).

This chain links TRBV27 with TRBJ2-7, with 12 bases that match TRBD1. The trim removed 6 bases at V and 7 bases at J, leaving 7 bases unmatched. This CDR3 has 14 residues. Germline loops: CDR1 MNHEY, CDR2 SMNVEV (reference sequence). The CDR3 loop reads CASRSGTGGQEQYF. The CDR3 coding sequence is TGTGCCAGCAGGTCCGGGACAGGGGGCCAAGAGCAGTACTTC.

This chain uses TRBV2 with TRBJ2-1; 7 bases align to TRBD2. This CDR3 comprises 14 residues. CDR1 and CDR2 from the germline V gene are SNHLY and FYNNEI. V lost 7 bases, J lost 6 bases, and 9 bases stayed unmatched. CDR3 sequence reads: CASKAGVGLNEQFF. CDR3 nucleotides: TGTGCCAGCAAGGCGGGAGTGGGGCTCAATGAGCAGTTCTTC.

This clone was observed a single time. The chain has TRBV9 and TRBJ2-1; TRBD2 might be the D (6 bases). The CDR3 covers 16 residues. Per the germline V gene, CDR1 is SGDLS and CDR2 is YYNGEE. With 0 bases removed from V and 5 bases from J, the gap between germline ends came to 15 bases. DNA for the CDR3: TGTGCCAGCAGCGTAGGAGGAGGGTCGGAGGACAATGAGCAGTTCTTC. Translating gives CASSVGGGSEDNEQFF.

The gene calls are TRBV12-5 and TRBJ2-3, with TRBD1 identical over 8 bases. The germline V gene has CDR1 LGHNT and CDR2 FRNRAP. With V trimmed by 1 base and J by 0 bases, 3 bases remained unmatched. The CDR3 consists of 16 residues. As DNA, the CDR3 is TGTGCTAGTGGTTTGGGCCGGGACAGGAGCACAGATACGCAGTATTTT. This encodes CASGLGRDRSTDTQYF.

The CDR3 DNA sequence: TGTGCCAGCAGGACCGACAGGGGGCGAAACACCATATATTTT. Encoded protein: CASRTDRGRNTIYF. The rearrangement joins TRBV6-5 to TRBJ1-3, with TRBD1 matching over 10 bases. V shed 6 bases, J shed 5 bases, and the junction held 4 bases outside the gene matches. This CDR3 has 14 amino acids. The germline gives CDR1 MNHEY, CDR2 SVGAGI.

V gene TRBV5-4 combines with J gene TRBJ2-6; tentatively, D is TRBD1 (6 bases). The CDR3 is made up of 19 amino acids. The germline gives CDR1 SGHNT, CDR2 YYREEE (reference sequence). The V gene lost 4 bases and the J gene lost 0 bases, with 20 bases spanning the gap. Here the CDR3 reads CASSGGGIGGHSGANVLTF. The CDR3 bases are TGTGCCAGCAGCGGGGGTGGGATAGGGGGTCACTCTGGGGCCAACGTCCTGACTTTC.

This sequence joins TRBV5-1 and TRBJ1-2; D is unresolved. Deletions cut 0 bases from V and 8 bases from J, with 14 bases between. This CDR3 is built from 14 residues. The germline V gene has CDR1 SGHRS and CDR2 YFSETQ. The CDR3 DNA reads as TGCGCCAGCAGCTTGGTGAAAGCAGGCGACGGCTACACCTTC. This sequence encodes CASSLVKAGDGYTF.

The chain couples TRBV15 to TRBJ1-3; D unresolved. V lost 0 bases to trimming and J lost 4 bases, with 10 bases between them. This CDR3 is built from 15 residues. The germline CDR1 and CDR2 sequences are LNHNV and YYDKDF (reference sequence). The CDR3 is CATSRDEGSGNTIYF. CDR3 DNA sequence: TGTGCCACCAGCAGAGACGAGGGTTCCGGAAACACCATATATTTT.

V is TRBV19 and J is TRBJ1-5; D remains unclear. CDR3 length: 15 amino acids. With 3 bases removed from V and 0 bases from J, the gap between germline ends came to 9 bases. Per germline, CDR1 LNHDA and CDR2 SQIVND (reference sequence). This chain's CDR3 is CASSMKEYSNQPQHF. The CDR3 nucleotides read TGTGCCAGTAGTATGAAAGAGTATAGCAATCAGCCCCAGCATTTT.

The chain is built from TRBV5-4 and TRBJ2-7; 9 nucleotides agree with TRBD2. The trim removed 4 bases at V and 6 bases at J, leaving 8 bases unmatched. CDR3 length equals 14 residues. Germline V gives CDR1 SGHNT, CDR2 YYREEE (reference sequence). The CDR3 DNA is TGTGCCAGCAGCGGATTAGCGGGAGAAGGCGAGCAGTACTTC. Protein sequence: CASSGLAGEGEQYF.

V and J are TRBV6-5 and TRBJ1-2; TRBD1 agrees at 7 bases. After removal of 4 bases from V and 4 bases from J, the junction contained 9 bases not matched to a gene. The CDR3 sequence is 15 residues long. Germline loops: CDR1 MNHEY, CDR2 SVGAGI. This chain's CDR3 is CASSFGTEGGYGYTF. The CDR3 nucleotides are TGTGCCAGCAGTTTCGGGACAGAGGGTGGCTATGGCTACACCTTC.

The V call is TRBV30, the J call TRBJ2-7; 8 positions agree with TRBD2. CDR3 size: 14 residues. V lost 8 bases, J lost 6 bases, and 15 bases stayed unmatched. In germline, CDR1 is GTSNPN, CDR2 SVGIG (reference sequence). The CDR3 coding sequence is TGTGCCGGAGACGGCCCCCGTGCGGGGGGCGAGCAGTACTTC. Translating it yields CAGDGPRAGGEQYF.

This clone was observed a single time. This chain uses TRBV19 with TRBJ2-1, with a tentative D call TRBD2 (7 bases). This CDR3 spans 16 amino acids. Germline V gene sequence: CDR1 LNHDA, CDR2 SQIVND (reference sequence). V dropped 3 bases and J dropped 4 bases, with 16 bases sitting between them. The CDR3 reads CASSMAPGGAYNEQFF. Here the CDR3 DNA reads TGTGCCAGTAGTATGGCCCCGGGGGGCGCTTACAATGAGCAGTTCTTC.

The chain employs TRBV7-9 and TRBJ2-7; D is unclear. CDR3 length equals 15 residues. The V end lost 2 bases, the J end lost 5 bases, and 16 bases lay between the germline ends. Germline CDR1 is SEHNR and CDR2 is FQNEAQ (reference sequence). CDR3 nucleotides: TGTGCCAGCAGCTTACCCGTGGTGGGCCACGACGAGCAGTACTTC. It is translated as CASSLPVVGHDEQYF. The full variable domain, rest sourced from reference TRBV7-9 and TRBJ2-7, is DTGVSQNPRHKITKRGQNVTFRCDPISEHNRLYWYRQTLGQGPEFLTYFQNEAQLEKSRLLSDRFSAERPKGSFSTLEIQRTEQGDSAMYLCASSLPVVGHDEQYFGPGTRLTVT.

This CDR3 is CASSKVRLPSSYEQYF. CDR3 in DNA: TGTGCCAGCAGCAAAGTCCGCTTACCGAGCTCCTACGAGCAGTACTTC. The chain uses TRBV21-1 and TRBJ2-7; the D call TRBD2 from the table was never checked on the DNA. TRBV21-1 is noted as a pseudogene. This CDR3 spans 16 amino acids.

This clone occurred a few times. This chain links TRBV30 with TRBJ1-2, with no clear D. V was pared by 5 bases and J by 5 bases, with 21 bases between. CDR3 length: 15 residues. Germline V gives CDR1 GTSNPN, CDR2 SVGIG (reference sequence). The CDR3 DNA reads TGTGCCTGGGCCCCCTTAAACGTAGTCGCTTATGGCTACACCTTC. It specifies CAWAPLNVVAYGYTF.

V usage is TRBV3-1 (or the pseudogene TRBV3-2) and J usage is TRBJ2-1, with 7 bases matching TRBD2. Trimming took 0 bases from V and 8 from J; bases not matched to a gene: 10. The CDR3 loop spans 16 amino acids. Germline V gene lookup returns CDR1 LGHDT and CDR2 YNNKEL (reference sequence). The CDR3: CASSQEQRRERYEQFF. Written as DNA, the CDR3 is TGTGCCAGCAGCCAAGAACAACGGCGGGAGCGGTATGAGCAGTTCTTC.

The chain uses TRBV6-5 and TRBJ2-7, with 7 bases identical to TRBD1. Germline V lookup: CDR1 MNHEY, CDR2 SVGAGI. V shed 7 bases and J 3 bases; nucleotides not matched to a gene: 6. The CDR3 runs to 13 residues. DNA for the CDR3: TGTGCCAGCACCCGGGACAGTCTCTACGAGCAGTACTTC. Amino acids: CASTRDSLYEQYF.

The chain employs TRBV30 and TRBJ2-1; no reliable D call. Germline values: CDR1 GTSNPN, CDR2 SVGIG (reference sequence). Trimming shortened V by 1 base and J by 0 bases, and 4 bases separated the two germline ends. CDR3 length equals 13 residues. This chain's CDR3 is CAWSGSSYNEQFF. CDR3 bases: TGTGCCTGGAGTGGTAGCTCCTACAATGAGCAGTTCTTC.

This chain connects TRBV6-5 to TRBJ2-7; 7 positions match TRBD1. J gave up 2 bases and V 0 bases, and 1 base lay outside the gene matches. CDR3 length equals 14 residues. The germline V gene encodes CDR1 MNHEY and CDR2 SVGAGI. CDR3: CASSYSGQTYEQYF. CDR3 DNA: TGTGCCAGCAGTTACTCGGGACAGACCTACGAGCAGTACTTC.

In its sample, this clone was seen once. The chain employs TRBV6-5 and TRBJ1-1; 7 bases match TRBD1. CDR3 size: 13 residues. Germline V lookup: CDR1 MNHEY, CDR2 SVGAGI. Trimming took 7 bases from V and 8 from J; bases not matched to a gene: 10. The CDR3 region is CASTEGWDREAFF. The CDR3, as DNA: TGTGCCAGCACCGAAGGATGGGACAGAGAAGCTTTCTTT.

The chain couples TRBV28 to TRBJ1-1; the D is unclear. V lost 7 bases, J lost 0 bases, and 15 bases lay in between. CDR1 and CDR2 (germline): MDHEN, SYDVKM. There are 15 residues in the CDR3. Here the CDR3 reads CASTEAGGVNTEAFF. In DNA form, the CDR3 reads TGTGCCAGCACTGAGGCGGGCGGGGTGAACACTGAAGCTTTCTTT. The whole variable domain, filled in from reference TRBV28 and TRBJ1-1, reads DVKVTQSSRYLVKRTGEKVFLECVQDMDHENMFWYRQDPGLGLRLIYFSYDVKMKEKGDIPEGYSVSREKKERFSLILESASTNQTSMYLCASTEAGGVNTEAFFGQGTRLTVV.

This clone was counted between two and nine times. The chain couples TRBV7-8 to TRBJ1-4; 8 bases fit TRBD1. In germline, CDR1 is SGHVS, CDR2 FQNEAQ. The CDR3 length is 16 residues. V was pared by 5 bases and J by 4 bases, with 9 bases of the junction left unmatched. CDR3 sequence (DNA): TGTGCCAGCAGCCTAGGGGTAGGACAGGGTAATGAAAAACTGTTTTTT. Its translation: CASSLGVGQGNEKLFF.

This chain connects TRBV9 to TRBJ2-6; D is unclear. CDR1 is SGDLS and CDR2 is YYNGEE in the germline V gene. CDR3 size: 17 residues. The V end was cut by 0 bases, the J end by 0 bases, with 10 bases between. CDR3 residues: CASSVVQVTSGANVLTF. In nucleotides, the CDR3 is TGTGCCAGCAGCGTAGTTCAGGTGACCTCTGGGGCCAACGTCCTGACTTTC. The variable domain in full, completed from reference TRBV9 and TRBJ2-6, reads DSGVTQTPKHLITATGQRVTLRCSPRSGDLSVYWYQQSLDQGLQFLIQYYNGEERAKGNILERFSAQQFPDLHSELNLSSLELGDSALYFCASSVVQVTSGANVLTFGAGSRLTVL.

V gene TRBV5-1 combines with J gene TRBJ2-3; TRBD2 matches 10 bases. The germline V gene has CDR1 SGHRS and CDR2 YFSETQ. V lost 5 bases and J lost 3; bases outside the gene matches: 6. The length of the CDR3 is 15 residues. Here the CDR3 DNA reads TGCGCCAGCAGACCGAGCGGGAGGGCTACAGATACGCAGTATTTT. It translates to CASRPSGRATDTQYF.

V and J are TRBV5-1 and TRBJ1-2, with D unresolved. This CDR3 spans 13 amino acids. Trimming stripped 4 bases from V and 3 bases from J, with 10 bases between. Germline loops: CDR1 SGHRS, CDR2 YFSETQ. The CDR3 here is CASSADPDYGYTF. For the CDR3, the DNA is TGCGCCAGCAGCGCGGATCCGGACTATGGCTACACCTTC.

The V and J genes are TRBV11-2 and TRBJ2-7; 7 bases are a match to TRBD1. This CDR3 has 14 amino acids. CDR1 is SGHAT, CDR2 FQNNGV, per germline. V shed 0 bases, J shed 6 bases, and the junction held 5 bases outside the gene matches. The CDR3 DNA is TGTGCCAGCAGCTTAGATCCGGACAGGCCCGAGCAGTACTTC. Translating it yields CASSLDPDRPEQYF.

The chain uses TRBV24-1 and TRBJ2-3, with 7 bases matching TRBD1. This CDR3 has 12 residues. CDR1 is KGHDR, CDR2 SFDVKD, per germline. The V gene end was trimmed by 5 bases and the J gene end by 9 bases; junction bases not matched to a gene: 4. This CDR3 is CATSAMTGTQYF. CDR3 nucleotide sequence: TGTGCCACCAGTGCTATGACAGGGACGCAGTATTTT.

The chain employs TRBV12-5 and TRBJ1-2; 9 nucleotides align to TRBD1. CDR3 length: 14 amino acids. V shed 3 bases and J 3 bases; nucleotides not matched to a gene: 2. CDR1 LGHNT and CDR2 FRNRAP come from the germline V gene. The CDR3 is CASGFHRGHYGYTF. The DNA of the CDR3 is TGTGCTAGTGGTTTTCACAGGGGGCACTATGGCTACACCTTC.

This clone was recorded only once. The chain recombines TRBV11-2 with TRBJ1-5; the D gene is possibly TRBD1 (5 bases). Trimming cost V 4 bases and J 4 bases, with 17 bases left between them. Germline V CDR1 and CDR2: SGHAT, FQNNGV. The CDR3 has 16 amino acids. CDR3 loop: CASSSGGGVGNQPQHF. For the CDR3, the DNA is TGTGCCAGCAGCTCCGGGGGAGGGGTGGGGAATCAGCCCCAGCATTTT.

CDR3 amino acids: CASSPTQVGNTEAFF. In DNA, the CDR3 is TGTGCCAGCTCACCCACGCAGGTCGGAAACACTGAAGCTTTCTTT. The chain combines TRBV18 with TRBJ1-1, with D uncertain. Trimming took 3 bases from V and 2 from J, leaving 13 bases between them. This CDR3 has 15 residues. CDR1 and CDR2 from the germline V gene are KGHSH and LQKENI.